This is a list of T cell receptor beta chains from one sample in a study of T cell responses to AZD1222 COVID-19 vaccine. Assay used: immunoSEQ multiplex PCR; TCRdb lists only in-frame clones, some missing. The table shows 100,000 to 150,000 clones, with roughly 88% occurring only once. The material was peripheral blood, obtained on day 0 of AZD1222 vaccination. Every receptor here comes from an adult in good health. Both conserved end residues are part of each CDR3. The D gene is left open where the match is weak. Not all rows give a size; the values are once, few, many and, for expanded clones, a class.

CDR3 DNA | CDR3 protein | CDR3 length | D gene | V gene | clone size | J gene
TGCGCCAGCAGTGAGTCAGTTCCCGCTGAGCAGTTCTTC | CASSESVPAEQFF | 13 | NA | TRBV10-1 | NA | TRBJ2-1
TGTGCCATCAGTGCGGGGGTGGGGAGAGAGTCTGGAAACACCATATATTTT | CAISAGVGRESGNTIYF | 17 | NA | TRBV10-3 | NA | TRBJ1-3
TGTGCCAGCAGCTTCACCCCCTCCTACGAGCAGTACTTC | CASSFTPSYEQYF | 13 | NA | TRBV9 | NA | TRBJ2-7
TGTGCCAGCAGTCCAGACAGGGTGATGGCCGGGGAGCTGTTTTTT | CASSPDRVMAGELFF | 15 | TRBD1 | TRBV6-5 | NA | TRBJ2-2
TGTGCCATCGGAAAGGCGGATCCCACCTTC | CAIGKADPTF | 10 | NA | TRBV10-3 | NA | TRBJ1-2
TGTGCCAGCAGCCGGGACAGATCCTCTGGAAACACCATATATTTT | CASSRDRSSGNTIYF | 15 | TRBD1 | TRBV27 | NA | TRBJ1-3
TGTGCCAGCAGCTTAGCGCGGACCACCAATGAGCAGTTCTTC | CASSLARTTNEQFF | 14 | NA | TRBV7-6 | NA | TRBJ2-1
TGTGCCAGCAGCTTAGCGGGGGGCGGAGTCAACTACGAGCAGTACTTC | CASSLAGGGVNYEQYF | 16 | NA | TRBV7-2 | once | TRBJ2-7
TGTGCCAGCAGCCCTGGGTCGTTCCGCGAGCAGTACTTC | CASSPGSFREQYF | 13 | NA | TRBV12-3/TRBV12-4 | NA | TRBJ2-7
TGCGCCAGCAGCTTTCCCTCCGGGACAGGGTCTTGGTACGAGCAGTACTTC | CASSFPSGTGSWYEQYF | 17 | TRBD1 | TRBV4-1 | NA | TRBJ2-7
TGTGCCAGCAGTGCGCTGGACATGATCTACGAGCAGTACTTC | CASSALDMIYEQYF | 14 | NA | TRBV27 | NA | TRBJ2-7
TGTGCCAGCAGCGAACCGGGTACGCAGTATTTT | CASSEPGTQYF | 11 | NA | TRBV2 | NA | TRBJ2-3
TGTGCCAGCTCACCTACCTCACCTCCTGGGACAGGCGACACAGATACGCAGTATTTT | CASSPTSPPGTGDTDTQYF | 19 | TRBD1 | TRBV18 | NA | TRBJ2-3
TGTGCCAGTAGTAATGACGGGGGGAGCAATCAGCCCCAGCATTTT | CASSNDGGSNQPQHF | 15 | NA | TRBV19 | NA | TRBJ1-5
TGTGCCAGCAGCCAGTCGGCGCGAAGACTAGCGGGAGATGAGCAGTTCTTC | CASSQSARRLAGDEQFF | 17 | TRBD2 | TRBV3-1/TRBV3-2 | NA | TRBJ2-1
TGTGCCAGTAGTATGGACCCGAACACTGAAGCTTTCTTT | CASSMDPNTEAFF | 13 | NA | TRBV19 | once | TRBJ1-1
TGTGCCACCAGTGATTACAGGGTAAACTATGGCTACACCTTC | CATSDYRVNYGYTF | 14 | NA | TRBV24-1 | NA | TRBJ1-2
TGTGCCAGCAGTTTCCCTAACACCATATATTTT | CASSFPNTIYF | 11 | NA | TRBV6-6 | NA | TRBJ1-3
TGTGCCAGCAGTTTCCCTAATCGGGCAGGGTGGGATGGCTACACCTTC | CASSFPNRAGWDGYTF | 16 | NA | TRBV28 | NA | TRBJ1-2
TGTGCCAGCTCAGACGGAGCGGGAGATGAGCAGTTCTTC | CASSDGAGDEQFF | 13 | TRBD2 | TRBV27 | once | TRBJ2-1
TGTGCAAGTCGCTTAAGGGACTACGAGCAGTACTTC | CASRLRDYEQYF | 12 | NA | TRBV12-2 | NA | TRBJ2-7
TGTGCCAGCAAAGGGGGTACTGAAGCTTTCTTT | CASKGGTEAFF | 11 | NA | TRBV27 | NA | TRBJ1-1
TGTGCCAGCAGTGGGTGGGGGAACTACGAGCAGTACTTT | CASSGWGNYEQYF | 13 | NA | TRBV2 | NA | TRBJ2-7
TGTGCCAGCAGTTGGGGACAGAATTCCGGGAAACTGTTTTTT | CASSWGQNSGKLFF | 14 | TRBD1 | TRBV6-5 | NA | TRBJ1-4
TGCGCCAGCAGCCAAGCCTTCGCCGGTAATGAAAAACTGTTTTTT | CASSQAFAGNEKLFF | 15 | NA | TRBV4-3 | NA | TRBJ1-4
TGTGCCGGCAGCCTCCAGGGGGGCCAAGAGACCCAGTACTTC | CAGSLQGGQETQYF | 14 | NA | TRBV7-6 | NA | TRBJ2-5
TGTGCCAGTCGGCGGCAGGCGCCTCAAGAGACCCAGTACTTC | CASRRQAPQETQYF | 14 | NA | TRBV27 | NA | TRBJ2-5
TGTGCCAGCAGCCCCCGACAGGGGGGATGGAATGAGCAGTTCTTC | CASSPRQGGWNEQFF | 15 | TRBD1 | TRBV5-6 | NA | TRBJ2-1
TGTGCCAGCAGCTGGGGAGACAGCCAACGGAGGGACGAGCAGTACTTC | CASSWGDSQRRDEQYF | 16 | NA | TRBV9 | few | TRBJ2-7
TGTGCCAGCAGCGCCGGGGACAGCCACTACGAGCAGTACTTC | CASSAGDSHYEQYF | 14 | TRBD1 | TRBV9 | NA | TRBJ2-7
TGTGCCTGGAGTGTAGGGCAGGGGGGTGAAGCTTTCTTT | CAWSVGQGGEAFF | 13 | TRBD1 | TRBV30 | NA | TRBJ1-1
TGTGCCAGCAGTTTATTACAGGGTGGTCAGCCCCAGCATTTT | CASSLLQGGQPQHF | 14 | NA | TRBV27 | NA | TRBJ1-5
TGCAGCGTTGAATTTGGGACTAGCGGGAGCTATGAGCAGTTCTTC | CSVEFGTSGSYEQFF | 15 | TRBD2 | TRBV29-1 | NA | TRBJ2-1
TGTGCCAGCAGTTACTCCGGGACAGTCTCCTACGAGCAGTACTTC | CASSYSGTVSYEQYF | 15 | TRBD1 | TRBV6-5 | NA | TRBJ2-7
TGTGCCATCAGTGAGTCAGAAAGGGGACCTTCCTACGAGCAGTACTTC | CAISESERGPSYEQYF | 16 | NA | TRBV10-3 | NA | TRBJ2-7
TGTGCCAGCAGACCGGGACAGGGAATTTTTAGGTATGGCTACACCTTC | CASRPGQGIFRYGYTF | 16 | TRBD1 | TRBV28 | once | TRBJ1-2
TGTGCCAGCAGCCAAGATAGGGGTAACAGACACACCGGGGAGCTGTTTTTT | CASSQDRGNRHTGELFF | 17 | NA | TRBV3-1/TRBV3-2 | NA | TRBJ2-2
TGCGCCAGCGGGCTCGGGGGGAGTGGGGCCAACGTCCTGACTTTC | CASGLGGSGANVLTF | 15 | TRBD2 | TRBV4-1 | NA | TRBJ2-6
TGTGCCAGCAGCTTAAACAGGGGTGGGAATTCACCCCTCCACTTT | CASSLNRGGNSPLHF | 15 | TRBD1 | TRBV11-2 | NA | TRBJ1-6
TGTGCCAGTTCGGGCGAGGCGAGTTCGGCTGGGGCCAACGTCCTGACTTTC | CASSGEASSAGANVLTF | 17 | NA | TRBV25-1 | NA | TRBJ2-6
TGTGCAAGTCGCTTAAATAGCGGGAGTCCATCCGATCCCCGTAGACCCCCCCCCACAGATACGCAGTATTTT | CASRLNSGSPSDPRRPPPTDTQYF | 24 | NA | TRBV12-2 | NA | TRBJ2-3
TGTGCCAGCAGACGAGAGGAGGCCTACGAGCAGTACTTC | CASRREEAYEQYF | 13 | NA | TRBV2 | NA | TRBJ2-7
TGCGCCAGCAGTAGGGGGGGAGAGACCCAGTACTTC | CASSRGGETQYF | 12 | NA | TRBV10-1 | NA | TRBJ2-5
TGCGCCAGCAGCTTAGACGGGAGCTCCTACAATGAGCAGTTCTTC | CASSLDGSSYNEQFF | 15 | NA | TRBV5-1 | NA | TRBJ2-1
TGCGCCAGCAGTGAGGGGGGTCCCAACGAGCAGTACTTC | CASSEGGPNEQYF | 13 | NA | TRBV10-2 | NA | TRBJ2-7
TGTGCCAGCAGCCCTGGGACGGGTGGAAACACCATATATTTT | CASSPGTGGNTIYF | 14 | NA | TRBV7-3 | few | TRBJ1-3
TGTGCCACCAGTGATGACGGGGTGGGCACCGGGGAGCTGTTTTTT | CATSDDGVGTGELFF | 15 | NA | TRBV24-1 | NA | TRBJ2-2
TGTGCCAGCAGGCTAGCGGGAACTTTCGACGAGCAGTACTTC | CASRLAGTFDEQYF | 14 | TRBD2 | TRBV5-8 | NA | TRBJ2-7
TGTGCCAGCAGCATAGGACAGGGTTCCGGGTCGAGGGAGCAGTACTTC | CASSIGQGSGSREQYF | 16 | TRBD1 | TRBV5-4 | NA | TRBJ2-7
TGTGCCAGCAGCGTAGGGACCGGGACAGCTCCATATAATGAAAAACTGTTTTTT | CASSVGTGTAPYNEKLFF | 18 | TRBD1 | TRBV9 | NA | TRBJ1-4
TGTGCCAGCAGCTTGTCTAGTATTAGCAATCAGCCCCAGCATTTT | CASSLSSISNQPQHF | 15 | NA | TRBV5-5 | NA | TRBJ1-5
TGTGCCTGGAGTGTACGAAGACAGGGAAACACCATATATTTT | CAWSVRRQGNTIYF | 14 | NA | TRBV30 | NA | TRBJ1-3
TGTGCCAGCAGCTTAGACGGGGGGGCAAATGAGCAGTTCTTC | CASSLDGGANEQFF | 14 | TRBD2 | TRBV7-9 | NA | TRBJ2-1